This TCR beta chain appears in the sequencing data of a study of beta chain features in type 1 diabetes (dated by TCRdb to between 2017 and 2018). In terms of the full investigation: Mean age, gender distribution, total cell number and subset yield were not different between patients and healthy donors. Across all samples, 107,917,701 sorted cells were examined, and cell number per subset correlated strongly with RNA yield. In the study, TCRB repertoires of sorted circulating CD4+ T cell subsets from recently diagnosed type 1 diabetes patients were compared with those of matched healthy donors. Whereas all 30 or so donors provided naive and central memory subsets, regulatory and stem cell-like memory subsets were isolated from just 8 patients and about eight healthy donors.

The CDR3 sequence holds 14 residues, the cysteine and phenylalanine included. The CDR3 DNA has 42 bases and is translated from base 1. The trim is 3 bases for V and 6 bases for J, with a gap of 11 bases between the germline ends. The CDR1 and CDR2 encoded by the germline V gene are KGHSH and LQKENI. Each donor gave one peripheral blood draw, averaging roughly 100 mL, which was collected into heparinised tubes. A BD FACSAria II was used to sort naive, central memory, regulatory and stem cell-like memory CD4+ T cells with a panel that included CD45RO, CCR7, CD25, CD127, CD95 and CD27. Purity was above 98% for every sorted population. PBMCs were separated immediately by Lymphoprep density gradient centrifugation and were stained directly, without being cultured. Samples were stained and sorted in pairs, with one healthy donor and one patient per experiment, so that batch effects were minimized. All of the isolated RNA was reverse transcribed with the High Capacity cDNA Reverse Transcription Kit, so expressed TCRB transcripts were sequenced. Deep immunoSEQ sequencing was performed on naive, central memory and regulatory T cell samples, with an average of about 3.57 million total reads per sample. Sorted cells were lysed in RLT buffer, and RNA was extracted using DNase-treated RNeasy Micro or Mini kits according to cell number. To prevent cross-contamination, every cell subset was processed on its own, while patient and healthy donor samples were processed together. Using the immunoSEQ multiplex PCR, TCRB sequences were amplified from cDNA into 87-bp fragments spanning the CDR3 region. Sequencing of the amplicons was performed on the Illumina HiSeq platform. Under the source paper's analysis protocol: Synthetic template baselines were used to correct PCR bias computationally, reads within Hamming distance 2 were collapsed together, and singletons that could not be merged were discarded. By aligning reads against IMGT, V, D and J genes, CDR3 length, and insertions or deletions at six rearrangement sites were assigned. Within each subset, clonotype counts were normalized to sorted cell number, and only after that were true diversity and Gini coefficients computed with the tcR R package. The overlap coefficient, calculated on TCRB nucleotide sequences, was used to quantify repertoire sharing. This is the immuneACCESS table as TCRdb keeps it, with only in-frame sequences that have V and J called. A part of the clones is gone; compared with another copy, unresolved V genes explain less than half, and the rest is unexplained. Clone size and the V and J calls come from that table; the DNA yielded D and trimming. The sample table holds about 370,000 clones, of which 9.6% were seen once. The ten most abundant clones make up about 0.64% of the sample.

General study outcomes and caveats: Only small numbers of individuals were included in the HLA sub-analyses, which left unresolved whether HLA type had any influence on TCRB rearrangement. The naive, central memory and regulatory TCRB repertoires appeared to resemble one another more closely among patients than among healthy donors. PCR may preferentially amplify shorter templates, but because patient and control samples were amplified and corrected together, any resulting skew would affect both groups equally. A moderate but significant shortening of TCRB CDR3 length was observed in type 1 diabetes patients in all four CD4+ subsets. At VDJ recombination sites, type 1 diabetes patients had fewer insertions and more deleted nucleotides, which implies abnormalities in thymic rearrangement. Sequencing cDNA rather than genomic DNA could over-represent highly expressing activated cells, although activation and CD3 levels did not differ between groups.

As to this clone: The target of this receptor is not known. The record has no base qualities; no much larger clone is one base away.

This TCR was recovered from a young man with type 1 diabetes. Input material: central memory CD4+ T cells from blood. The sequence links TRBV18 to TRBJ2-2; perhaps TRBD1 is the D gene, with 5 bases matching. The DNA sequence is as follows: TGTGCCAGCTCACCTCAGGGAACGGCCGGGGAGCTGTTTTTT. Its protein reads: CASSPQGTAGELFF.